A selection of T cell receptor beta chains follows, all from one sample in a study of regulatory T cells in long-lasting Graves disease. One entry per CDR3 protein, called by TCRdb with MiXCR from the multiplex PCR reads. The sample yields 620,000 or so distinct CDR3 sequences, about 16% seen once. These same records also appear under a second study, on T cells in Graves' hyperthyroidism and ophthalmopathy.

The sequences come from peripheral blood mononuclear cells (PBMCs), collected at new diagnosis, from a patient treated with antithyroid drugs. The receptors were sampled from a woman aged 30 to 39 with Graves disease. Each CDR3 is given with its conserved first and last residue. Fields, in order: CDR3 length, clone size, D gene, V gene, J gene, CDR3 protein, CDR3 DNA. D genes are given only for firm matches. Clone size appears in some rows only: once, few, many, or a class for an expanded clone.

length: 15; size: few; D: NA; V: TRBV6-5; J: TRBJ2-3; CDR3: CASSSLLSFTDTQYF; DNA: TGTGCCAGCAGTTCCTTGCTTTCGTTCACAGATACGCAGTATTTT
length: 12; size: NA; D: NA; V: TRBV7-9; J: TRBJ2-7; CDR3: CASSRYGFEQYF; DNA: TGTGCCAGCAGCCGCTACGGGTTCGAGCAGTACTTC
length: 15; size: many; D: NA; V: TRBV28; J: TRBJ2-7; CDR3: CASSNSGLASYEQYF; DNA: TGTGCCAGCAGCAACTCGGGACTCGCCTCCTACGAGCAGTACTTC
length: 14; size: many; D: NA; V: TRBV2; J: TRBJ2-7; CDR3: CASSTSSSSYEQYF; DNA: TGTGCCAGCTCTACTAGCTCTAGCTCCTACGAGCAGTACTTC
length: 16; size: many; D: TRBD1; V: TRBV3-1; J: TRBJ1-5; CDR3: CASSQGAGGGNQPQHF; DNA: TGTGCCAGCAGCCAAGGGGCAGGGGGCGGTAATCAGCCCCAGCATTTT
length: 14; size: NA; D: NA; V: TRBV10-2; J: TRBJ2-7; CDR3: CASSDLTVPYEQYF; DNA: TGCGCCAGCAGTGACCTGACAGTACCCTACGAGCAGTACTTC
length: 16; size: NA; D: NA; V: TRBV5-1; J: TRBJ2-7; CDR3: CASSLAGGAISYEQYF; DNA: TGCGCCAGCAGCTTGGCCGGGGGAGCGATCTCCTACGAGCAGTACTTC
length: 14; size: few; D: NA; V: TRBV6-1; J: TRBJ1-5; CDR3: CASYTGVSNQPQHF; DNA: TGTGCCAGCTATACCGGTGTTAGCAATCAGCCCCAGCATTTT
length: 15; size: many; D: TRBD1; V: TRBV2; J: TRBJ2-7; CDR3: CASSRTGGAFYEQYF; DNA: TGTGCCAGCAGCCGGACAGGGGGCGCTTTCTACGAGCAGTACTTC
length: 14; size: few; D: TRBD1; V: TRBV30; J: TRBJ2-7; CDR3: CAWSGDRGLHEQYF; DNA: TGTGCCTGGAGTGGTGACAGGGGGCTTCACGAGCAGTACTTC
length: 14; size: many; D: NA; V: TRBV20-1; J: TRBJ1-1; CDR3: CSALRGSGEGEAFF; DNA: TGCAGTGCCCTAAGAGGTTCAGGGGAAGGTGAAGCTTTCTTT
length: 18; size: few; D: TRBD1; V: TRBV5-1; J: TRBJ1-1; CDR3: CASRFFGTGGLQNTEAFF; DNA: TGCGCCAGCAGGTTTTTTGGGACAGGGGGACTTCAAAACACTGAAGCTTTCTTT
length: 15; size: few; D: NA; V: TRBV14; J: TRBJ1-5; CDR3: CASSQERVWGEPQHF; DNA: TGTGCCAGCAGCCAAGAACGGGTATGGGGGGAGCCCCAGCATTTT
length: 18; size: few; D: TRBD2; V: TRBV14; J: TRBJ2-7; CDR3: CASSQDFPSGIPHYEQYF; DNA: TGTGCCAGCAGCCAAGATTTTCCTAGCGGGATTCCCCACTACGAGCAGTACTTC
length: 16; size: many; D: TRBD2; V: TRBV28; J: TRBJ2-2; CDR3: CASSPGTSGLLGELFF; DNA: TGTGCCAGCAGCCCGGGGACTAGCGGACTACTGGGGGAGCTGTTTTTT
length: 14; size: NA; D: NA; V: TRBV27; J: TRBJ1-6; CDR3: CASSTYSMGTPLHF; DNA: TGTGCCAGCAGTACATATTCTATGGGTACACCCCTCCACTTT
length: 17; size: NA; D: TRBD2; V: TRBV20-1; J: TRBJ2-3; CDR3: CSARGLAGALGTDTQYF; DNA: TGCAGTGCTAGAGGACTAGCGGGAGCCCTGGGGACAGATACGCAGTATTTT
length: 14; size: NA; D: TRBD1; V: TRBV5-6; J: TRBJ1-1; CDR3: CASSLRTGPSEAFF; DNA: TGTGCCAGCAGCTTGAGGACAGGGCCTAGTGAAGCTTTCTTT
length: 16; size: NA; D: NA; V: TRBV12-3/TRBV12-4; J: TRBJ1-1; CDR3: CASSTPFSTGNTEAFF; DNA: TGTGCCAGCAGTACCCCCTTTTCGACAGGGAACACTGAAGCTTTCTTT
length: 14; size: few; D: NA; V: TRBV5-8; J: TRBJ1-3; CDR3: CASSLRGTLNTIYF; DNA: TGTGCCAGCAGCTTGCGGGGGACCCTGAACACCATATATTTT
length: 13; size: many; D: NA; V: TRBV28; J: TRBJ2-1; CDR3: CASSPPLALEQFF; DNA: TGTGCCAGCAGTCCCCCTCTAGCCCTTGAGCAGTTCTTC
length: 15; size: NA; D: NA; V: TRBV7-2; J: TRBJ1-3; CDR3: CASNPSRGTGNTIYF; DNA: TGTGCCAGCAATCCCTCCCGTGGGACTGGAAACACCATATATTTT
length: 18; size: NA; D: NA; V: TRBV5-1; J: TRBJ2-6; CDR3: CASSLADRNGSGANVLTF; DNA: TGCGCCAGCAGCCTAGCAGACCGGAATGGCTCTGGGGCCAACGTCCTGACTTTC
length: 15; size: few; D: NA; V: TRBV30; J: TRBJ1-4; CDR3: CAWSVGAGTNEKLFF; DNA: TGTGCCTGGAGTGTAGGGGCAGGAACTAATGAAAAACTGTTTTTT
length: 15; size: few; D: TRBD2; V: TRBV2; J: TRBJ2-3; CDR3: CASRGTSGGRDTQYF; DNA: TGTGCCAGCAGAGGGACTAGCGGGGGGAGAGATACGCAGTATTTT
length: 13; size: many; D: NA; V: TRBV19; J: TRBJ1-1; CDR3: CASTIGQTTEAFF; DNA: TGTGCCAGCACTATCGGGCAGACCACTGAAGCTTTCTTT
length: 14; size: many; D: NA; V: TRBV5-1; J: TRBJ1-1; CDR3: CASSKDTLNTEAFF; DNA: TGCGCCAGCAGTAAGGACACTTTGAACACTGAAGCTTTCTTT
length: 15; size: NA; D: NA; V: TRBV5-1; J: TRBJ2-7; CDR3: CASRATWYSPYEQYF; DNA: TGCGCCAGCAGGGCCACCTGGTACAGCCCCTACGAGCAGTACTTC
length: 14; size: many; D: TRBD2; V: TRBV6-1; J: TRBJ2-7; CDR3: CASIPPGGAGEQYF; DNA: TGTGCCAGTATCCCTCCCGGGGGGGCGGGCGAGCAGTACTTC
length: 17; size: few; D: TRBD2; V: TRBV20-1; J: TRBJ2-7; CDR3: CSALRLAGGPFWNEQYF; DNA: TGCAGTGCTTTGCGACTAGCGGGAGGGCCTTTCTGGAACGAGCAGTACTTC